The present entry profiles one T cell receptor beta chain with its context. Its antigen is still unknown. Each diagnosis drew on symptoms, thyroxine, TRAb, thyroid ultrasound and orbital computed tomography findings. The data stem from a study of T cells in Graves' hyperthyroidism and ophthalmopathy. Broader study findings: Appearing also in blood were most of the thyroid clonotypes expanded above 0.001. The model forecast ophthalmopathy, anticipating it by a median roughly 6.5 months before onset.

The CDR3 length is 16 residues. Germline V gene sequence: CDR1 SEHNR, CDR2 FQNEAQ (reference sequence). With 4 bases removed from V and 0 bases from J, the gap between germline ends came to 16 bases. Authors of the study amplified TCR beta CDR3 regions from RNA transcripts. Primed by the HTBI set, a first-round RT-PCR was run on the TCR CDR3. One entry per CDR3 protein, called by TCRdb with MiXCR from the multiplex PCR reads. The table includes over 700,000 distinct CDR3 sequences, around 39% detected once. Sequencing input: blood. The genes are TRBV7-9 and TRBJ2-7; possible D gene TRBD1, 6 bases. The TCR comes from a man in his late teens or twenties with Graves' hyperthyroidism. This CDR3 is CASSYRARLSSYEQYF. The CDR3 DNA reads TGTGCCAGCAGCTACAGGGCCAGACTAAGCTCCTACGAGCAGTACTTC.